These 26 T cell receptor beta chains were all obtained from the same sample, sequenced in a study of CD8+ T cells in alopecia areata. Treatment here: oral pan-JAK inhibitor, 5-10 mg twice daily. Following RNA extraction, reverse transcription yielded cDNA that acted as the sequencing template. Sequencing used immunoSEQ multiplex PCR; TCRdb keeps in-frame clones, though not all of them. The table has around 200,000 clones, approximately 56% seen once. The material sequenced was CD4+ T cells sorted from blood, taken at week 4, from a patient treated with tofacitinib. These receptors came from a human donor with alopecia areata.

The CDR3 spells CASSQNPGTAYEQYF. Written as DNA, the CDR3 is TGCGCCAGCAGCCAAAACCCGGGCACAGCCTACGAGCAGTACTTC. J is TRBJ2-7 and V is TRBV4-3, with unresolved D. The germline V gene has CDR1 LGHNA and CDR2 YSLEER. The CDR3 is 15 residues long. V was shortened by 2 bases and J by 2 bases, with 13 bases between the two germline ends.

The genes are TRBV6-4 and TRBJ2-5; D may be TRBD2 (5 bases). CDR1 is MRHNA and CDR2 is SNTAGT in the germline V gene. The length of the CDR3 is 13 residues. V lost 2 bases and J lost 5, with 9 bases in between. CDR3 in amino acids: CASSDPSMETQYF. Written as DNA, the CDR3 is TGTGCCAGCAGTGACCCTAGCATGGAGACCCAGTACTTC.

The chain recombines TRBV29-1 with TRBJ2-7; 9 nucleotides align to TRBD2. V lost 2 bases to trimming and J lost 1 base; unmatched junction nucleotides: 0. The CDR3 totals 13 residues. The V gene's germline CDR1 is SQVTM and CDR2 ANQGSEA. The CDR3, as DNA: TGCAGCGTTGAAAGCGGGAGGTCCTACGAGCAGTACTTC. Translated, it gives CSVESGRSYEQYF.

The table lists this clone with a few counts. The chain has TRBV29-1 and TRBJ2-3; 12 bases agree with TRBD2. This CDR3 contains 14 residues. Germline CDR1 and CDR2: SQVTM and ANQGSEA. Trimming took 7 bases from V and 5 from J; bases not matched to a gene: 7. The CDR3 region has the DNA TGCAGCGCGAGGACTAGCGGGAAGGGAGATACGCAGTATTTT. Translation: CSARTSGKGDTQYF.

The chain links TRBV25-1 to TRBJ1-5; 10 bases match TRBD1. This CDR3 has 16 amino acids. Germline CDR1 is MGHDK and CDR2 is SYGVNS. The V segment lost 3 bases and the J segment 5 bases; nucleotides outside the gene matches: 7. The CDR3 region is CASSDSGQGGHQPQHF. CDR3 in DNA: TGTGCCAGCAGTGATTCAGGACAGGGGGGACATCAGCCCCAGCATTTT.

The chain combines TRBV29-1 with TRBJ2-1; D might be TRBD2 (5 bases). The length of the CDR3 is 12 residues. V was pared by 1 base and J by 8 bases, with 9 bases between. In germline, CDR1 is SQVTM, CDR2 ANQGSEA. The CDR3 spells CSVEAAGDEQFF. The CDR3 DNA follows: TGCAGCGTTGAAGCGGCGGGCGATGAGCAGTTCTTC.

The V and J genes are TRBV30 and TRBJ1-1; no clear D gene. CDR1 GTSNPN and CDR2 SVGIG come from the germline V gene (reference sequence). The V end lost 0 bases, the J end lost 2 bases, and 13 bases lay between the germline ends. The CDR3 has 15 amino acids. The CDR3 nucleotides are TGTGCCTGGAGTGTAGAGGCCAGGCTTAACACTGAAGCTTTCTTT. Its translation: CAWSVEARLNTEAFF.

This rearrangement joins TRBV2 to TRBJ2-1, with D perhaps matching TRBD2 (6 bases). Between the trimmed V and J ends, which lost 7 bases and 6 bases, there was a span of 19 bases. CDR3 length equals 15 residues. Germline V gene lookup returns CDR1 SNHLY and CDR2 FYNNEI. CDR3 amino acids: CASIPPGLRSNEQFF. As DNA, the CDR3 is TGTGCCAGCATTCCACCGGGACTGCGTTCCAATGAGCAGTTCTTC.

The chain links TRBV11-1 to TRBJ2-2; the D gene could be TRBD1 or TRBD2 (5 bases each). Trimming removed 3 bases from V and 6 bases from J, with 11 bases in between. The CDR3 sequence is 14 residues long. Germline CDR1 reads SGHAT; CDR2 reads FQDESV (reference sequence). The CDR3 nucleotides are TGTGCCAGCAGCTTGTTCCAGGGACCCGGGGAGCTGTTTTTT. Protein: CASSLFQGPGELFF.

The chain has TRBV4-2 and TRBJ2-7, with 10 bases that match TRBD2. CDR3 size: 16 residues. Germline loops: CDR1 LGHNA, CDR2 YNFKEQ. The V gene end was trimmed by 4 bases and the J gene end by 2 bases; junction bases not matched to a gene: 8. This CDR3 reads CASSLSSGSSTYEQYF. The CDR3, as DNA: TGTGCCAGCAGCCTTTCTAGCGGGAGCTCCACCTACGAGCAGTACTTC.

The V call is TRBV7-3, the J call TRBJ2-2; D is undetermined. V lost 2 bases and J 2 bases, leaving 6 bases between the germline ends. This CDR3 has 14 amino acids. Per the germline V gene, CDR1 is SGHTA and CDR2 is FQGTGA. This CDR3 is CASSLGVNTGELFF. DNA of the CDR3: TGTGCCAGCAGCTTAGGGGTAAACACCGGGGAGCTGTTTTTT.

The chain carries TRBV7-6 and TRBJ2-7, with D possibly TRBD2 on 5 matching bases. The germline CDR1 and CDR2 sequences are SGHVS and FNYEAQ. V lost 1 base and J lost 0, with 7 bases in between. CDR3 length equals 14 residues. CDR3 sequence: CASSLGTHSYEQYF. CDR3 sequence (DNA): TGTGCCAGCAGCTTAGGGACTCACTCCTACGAGCAGTACTTC.

The chain employs TRBV11-2 and TRBJ2-2, with TRBD2 as a possible D gene (5 bases). CDR3 length equals 14 residues. Germline V gene sequence: CDR1 SGHAT, CDR2 FQNNGV. Trimming removed 1 base from V and 6 bases from J, with 9 bases in between. CDR3 DNA sequence: TGTGCCAGCAGCTTAGTCGGGATATCCGGGGAGCTGTTTTTT. Amino acids: CASSLVGISGELFF.

The CDR3 DNA sequence: TGTGCCAGCAGCTCCGATGGGGATTACGAAAAACTGTTTTTT. This gives the protein CASSSDGDYEKLFF. The J gene is TRBJ1-4, the V gene TRBV7-9; no clear D. CDR3 size: 14 residues. Germline loops: CDR1 SEHNR, CDR2 FQNEAQ (reference sequence). V was clipped by 4 bases and J by 8 bases, with 14 bases between them.

CDR3 sequence (DNA): TGTGCCAGCAGTGAATCGACACTCTACGAGCAGTACTTC. It specifies CASSESTLYEQYF. The J gene is TRBJ2-7, the V gene TRBV6-1; D gene uncertain. CDR1 is MNHNS, CDR2 SASEGT, per germline. The CDR3 is 13 residues long. The V end lost 2 bases, the J end lost 3 bases, and 8 bases lay between the germline ends.

The chain links TRBV29-1 to TRBJ1-1; the match to TRBD1 covers 9 bases. The junction had 6 bases not matched to a gene; V was cut back by 7 bases and J by 3 bases. The germline V gene encodes CDR1 SQVTM and CDR2 ANQGSEA. This CDR3 region has 13 residues. Written as DNA, the CDR3 is TGCAGCGCCGGCTGGACAGGGGACACTGAAGCTTTCTTT. Translation: CSAGWTGDTEAFF.

This clone was recorded a few times. V is TRBV29-1 and J is TRBJ1-1; no clear D. The CDR3 is made up of 13 amino acids. Trimming cost V 7 bases and J 1 base, with 13 bases left between them. CDR1 and CDR2 (germline): SQVTM, ANQGSEA. The CDR3 is CSALRQSNTEAFF. The CDR3 DNA reads as TGCAGCGCTCTTAGGCAGTCGAACACTGAAGCTTTCTTT.

The chain employs TRBV9 and TRBJ2-7, with 7 bases fitting TRBD2. The CDR3 is 15 amino acids. Germline values: CDR1 SGDLS, CDR2 YYNGEE. Unmatched junction bases numbered 6, after V lost 0 bases and J lost 3 bases. CDR3 nucleotides: TGTGCCAGCAGCGTAGGGTCTAGCGGAATCTACGAGCAGTACTTC. Its protein product is CASSVGSSGIYEQYF.

This clone occurred a few times. The chain uses TRBV7-8 and TRBJ2-1, with a tentative D call TRBD2 (6 bases). CDR3 length: 17 amino acids. V dropped 3 bases and J dropped 2 bases, with 17 bases sitting between them. CDR1 SGHVS and CDR2 FQNEAQ come from the germline V gene. The CDR3 sequence: CASSFSTAGRPYNEQFF. CDR3 DNA sequence: TGTGCCAGCAGCTTCTCGACCGCGGGACGACCCTACAATGAGCAGTTCTTC.

This clone has only a few counts. The chain has TRBV30 and TRBJ1-4, with D unclear. Trimming removed 2 bases at V and 6 bases at J, with 10 bases between. Looked up from germline, CDR1 is GTSNPN and CDR2 is SVGIG (reference sequence). The CDR3 has 13 amino acids. The CDR3 DNA reads TGTGCCTGGAGTTCCGTCTCGGATGAAAAACTGTTTTTT. This translates into CAWSSVSDEKLFF.

This clone has just a few counts. Distinct nucleotide sequences in the sample also encode this CDR3. The chain couples TRBV7-2 to TRBJ1-2; no definite D call. CDR3 length: 12 amino acids. Trimming took 5 bases from V and 4 from J, leaving 8 bases between them. Germline V lookup: CDR1 SGHTA, CDR2 FQGNSA. CDR3 coding DNA: TGTGCCAGCAGCCTAAGGACCTATGGCTACACCTTC. Translated, it gives CASSLRTYGYTF. Full variable domain (rest looked up from reference TRBV7-2 and TRBJ1-2): GAGVSQSPSNKVTEKGKDVELRCDPISGHTALYWYRQSLGQGLEFLIYFQGNSAPDKSGLPSDRFSAERTGGSVSTLTIQRTQQEDSAVYLCASSLRTYGYTFGSGTRLTVV.

Concerning this clone itself: At the DNA level, this CDR3 is encoded by other sequences in the same sample as well. The rearrangement links TRBV29-1 to TRBJ2-5; the D is unclear. CDR3 size: 11 residues. The germline CDR1 and CDR2 sequences are SQVTM and ANQGSEA. The V end was cut by 1 base, the J end by 4 bases, with 4 bases between. The CDR3 bases are TGCAGCGTTGAAGTATTAGAGACCCAGTACTTC. Its protein product is CSVEVLETQYF.

This clone was observed once. The genes are TRBV29-1 and TRBJ2-1, with D possibly matching TRBD1 (5 bases). Germline V gives CDR1 SQVTM, CDR2 ANQGSEA. This CDR3 has 11 residues. V gave up 4 bases and J gave up 7 bases, with 8 bases separating them. Here the CDR3 DNA reads TGCAGCGTTGGACAGATAAATGAGCAGTTCTTC. Translation: CSVGQINEQFF.

V is TRBV30 and J is TRBJ2-6; D is ambiguous. Trimming cost V 2 bases and J 0 bases, with 14 bases left between them. The germline CDR1 and CDR2 sequences are GTSNPN and SVGIG (reference sequence). The CDR3 consists of 17 residues. CDR3 in DNA: TGTGCCTGGAGTATAGGTTTTTATTCCTCTGGGGCCAACGTCCTGACTTTC. Its protein product is CAWSIGFYSSGANVLTF. Complete variable domain (other parts from reference TRBV30 and TRBJ2-6): SQTIHQWPATLVQPVGSPLSLECTVEGTSNPNLYWYRQAAGRGLQLLFYSVGIGQISSEVPQNLSASRPQDRQFILSSKKLLLSDSGFYLCAWSIGFYSSGANVLTFGAGSRLTVL.

V usage is TRBV7-8 and J usage is TRBJ2-1, with 9 bases identical to TRBD1. This CDR3 has 15 amino acids. Germline V gives CDR1 SGHVS, CDR2 FQNEAQ. J was trimmed by 6 bases and V by 3 bases; bases with no gene match: 6. CDR3 nucleotide sequence: TGTGCCAGCAGCTTGGCCGGGACAGGGACCAATGAGCAGTTCTTC. Its translation: CASSLAGTGTNEQFF.

V and J are TRBV9 and TRBJ2-5, with 7 bases identical to TRBD2. CDR1 is SGDLS, CDR2 YYNGEE, per germline. V dropped 0 bases and J dropped 4; count of bases not matched to a gene: 9. The CDR3 is 16 residues long. The CDR3, as DNA: TGTGCCAGCAGCGTAGAGTCGGGTGCTAGCGGAGAGACCCAGTACTTC. Protein product: CASSVESGASGETQYF.